Reported below is one T cell receptor beta chain. MiXCR, applied by TCRdb to the 5' RACE reads, yields one record per CDR3 protein. This table has about 250,000 distinct CDR3 sequences, roughly 32% appearing once. The ends were cut back, 0 bases at V and 4 bases at J, with 7 bases in the middle. Germline V gene lookup returns CDR1 SGDLS and CDR2 YYNGEE. The CDR3 length is 14 residues. The data were obtained in a study of CD8 T cells in ankylosing spondylitis. This chain links TRBV9 with TRBJ2-2; D is ambiguous. This clonotype was obtained from a male donor with ankylosing spondylitis or in good health (not recorded which). The sequencing sample was made of blood, either unsorted or a sorted T cell fraction (not recorded which). CDR3 bases: TGTGCCAGCAGCGTAGATCGCGTCACCGGGGAGCTGTTTTTT. This encodes CASSVDRVTGELFF.